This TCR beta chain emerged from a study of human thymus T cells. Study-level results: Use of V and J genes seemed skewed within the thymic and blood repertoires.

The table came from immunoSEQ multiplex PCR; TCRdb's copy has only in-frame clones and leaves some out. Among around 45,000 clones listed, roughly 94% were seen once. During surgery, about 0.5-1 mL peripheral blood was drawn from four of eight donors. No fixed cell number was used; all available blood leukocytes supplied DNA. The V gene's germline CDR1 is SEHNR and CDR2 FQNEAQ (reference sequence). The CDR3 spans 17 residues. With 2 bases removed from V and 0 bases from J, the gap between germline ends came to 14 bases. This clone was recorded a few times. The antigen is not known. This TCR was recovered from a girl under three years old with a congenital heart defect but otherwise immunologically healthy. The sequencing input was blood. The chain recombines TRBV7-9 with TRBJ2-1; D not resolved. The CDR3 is CASSLFGYFVSYNEQFF. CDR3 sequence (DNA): TGTGCCAGCAGCTTATTTGGGTACTTCGTCTCCTACAATGAGCAGTTCTTC.